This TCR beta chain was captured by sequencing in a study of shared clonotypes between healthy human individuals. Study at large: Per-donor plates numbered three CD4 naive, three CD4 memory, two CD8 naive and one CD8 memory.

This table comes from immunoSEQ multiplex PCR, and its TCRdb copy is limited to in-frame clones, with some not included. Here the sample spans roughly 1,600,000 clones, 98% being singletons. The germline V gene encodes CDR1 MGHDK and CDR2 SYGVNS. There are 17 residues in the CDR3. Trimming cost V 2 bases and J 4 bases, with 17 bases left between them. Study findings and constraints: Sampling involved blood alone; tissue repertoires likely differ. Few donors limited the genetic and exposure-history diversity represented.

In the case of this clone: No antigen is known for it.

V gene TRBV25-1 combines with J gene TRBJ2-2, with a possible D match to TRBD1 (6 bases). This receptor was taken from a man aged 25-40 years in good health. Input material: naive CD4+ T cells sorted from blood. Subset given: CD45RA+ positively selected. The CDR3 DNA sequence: TGTGCCAGCAGTGAAACAACTACCCAGGGGAGCACCGGGGAGCTGTTTTTT. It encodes CASSETTTQGSTGELFF. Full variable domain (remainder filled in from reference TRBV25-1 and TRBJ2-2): EADIYQTPRYLVIGTGKKITLECSQTMGHDKMYWYQQDPGMELHLIHYSYGVNSTEKGDLSSESTVSRIRTEHFPLTLESARPSHTSQYLCASSETTTQGSTGELFFGEGSRLTVL.